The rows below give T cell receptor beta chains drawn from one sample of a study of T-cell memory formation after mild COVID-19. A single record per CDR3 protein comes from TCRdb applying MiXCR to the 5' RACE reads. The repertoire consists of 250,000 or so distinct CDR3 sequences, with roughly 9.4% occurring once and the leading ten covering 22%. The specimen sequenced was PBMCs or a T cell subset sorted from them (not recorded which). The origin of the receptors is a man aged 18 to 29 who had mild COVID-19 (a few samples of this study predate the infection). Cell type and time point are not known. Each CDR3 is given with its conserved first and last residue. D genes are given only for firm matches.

CDR3: CASSRNGQPAGEAFF
J: TRBJ1-1
V: TRBV7-2
D: .

CDR3: CASSPDSLLMNSPLHF
J: TRBJ1-6
V: TRBV7-9
D: .

CDR3: CASSYSGGLDTQYF
J: TRBJ2-3
V: TRBV6-5
D: .

CDR3: CASSFYRTDTQYF
J: TRBJ2-3
V: TRBV12-3/TRBV12-4
D: .

CDR3: CASSSPTTYNEQFF
J: TRBJ2-1
V: TRBV5-6
D: .

CDR3: CASSLDPSGANVLTF
J: TRBJ2-6
V: TRBV5-1
D: .

CDR3: CASSPSGGLNEQFF
J: TRBJ2-1
V: TRBV2
D: TRBD2

CDR3: CASSRTGMETQYF
J: TRBJ2-5
V: TRBV28
D: TRBD1

CDR3: CASRRVEGYEQYF
J: TRBJ2-7
V: TRBV5-1
D: .

CDR3: CASSLMGASTGELFF
J: TRBJ2-2
V: TRBV11-1
D: .

CDR3: CASSYNALNYGYTF
J: TRBJ1-2
V: TRBV6-6
D: .

CDR3: CASSQEILSGRETQYF
J: TRBJ2-5
V: TRBV4-1
D: .

CDR3: CASSQVRDRANIQYF
J: TRBJ2-4
V: TRBV3-2
D: .

CDR3: CASSLELARVTNTGELFF
J: TRBJ2-2
V: TRBV7-2
D: .

CDR3: CASSPTKSGANVLTF
J: TRBJ2-6
V: TRBV5-1
D: .

CDR3: CASSRGQVGETQYF
J: TRBJ2-5
V: TRBV7-2
D: TRBD1

CDR3: CASSQVRGNPHEQYF
J: TRBJ2-7
V: TRBV4-2
D: TRBD2

CDR3: CASSSGQGARNEQFF
J: TRBJ2-1
V: TRBV5-6
D: TRBD1

CDR3: CSVAQGAGANVLTF
J: TRBJ2-6
V: TRBV29-1
D: TRBD1

CDR3: CSAREGGTGAGELFF
J: TRBJ2-2
V: TRBV20-1
D: TRBD1

CDR3: CASSEGPPGSYNEQFF
J: TRBJ2-1
V: TRBV5-1
D: .

CDR3: CASRSAASRSGANVLTF
J: TRBJ2-6
V: TRBV5-1
D: .

CDR3: CASSTTGNEQYF
J: TRBJ2-7
V: TRBV7-9
D: TRBD1

CDR3: CASSQRQGVGTDTQYF
J: TRBJ2-3
V: TRBV5-5
D: TRBD1

CDR3: CASSWDLSPEQFF
J: TRBJ2-1
V: TRBV12-3/TRBV12-4
D: .

CDR3: CASSEDLQGAAYGYTF
J: TRBJ1-2
V: TRBV6-1
D: .

CDR3: CASTDRRGGQETQYF
J: TRBJ2-5
V: TRBV6-6
D: TRBD2

CDR3: CATSDPNFYNEQFF
J: TRBJ2-1
V: TRBV24-1
D: .

CDR3: CASSSWAGDGYTF
J: TRBJ1-2
V: TRBV7-9
D: .

CDR3: CASSLGGTFLQETQYF
J: TRBJ2-5
V: TRBV7-2
D: .

CDR3: CASSQGPGQQSGNTIYF
J: TRBJ1-3
V: TRBV4-3
D: TRBD1

CDR3: CASTNNRDEQFF
J: TRBJ2-1
V: TRBV5-1
D: .

CDR3: CASSYSPDRVNGYTF
J: TRBJ1-2
V: TRBV6-5
D: TRBD1

CDR3: CASSARTGTSPHEQFF
J: TRBJ2-1
V: TRBV9
D: TRBD2

CDR3: CASSLGGQMNTEAFF
J: TRBJ1-1
V: TRBV12-3/TRBV12-4
D: TRBD1

CDR3: CASSRTSGGVHEQFF
J: TRBJ2-1
V: TRBV11-2
D: TRBD2

CDR3: CASSLETLIDRVYGYTF
J: TRBJ1-2
V: TRBV7-9
D: TRBD1

CDR3: CSAWGTSADTQYF
J: TRBJ2-3
V: TRBV20-1
D: TRBD2

CDR3: CASSFPKVSYEQYF
J: TRBJ2-7
V: TRBV7-2
D: .

CDR3: CSALNRDRAYEQYF
J: TRBJ2-7
V: TRBV20-1
D: .

CDR3: CASSLWAGGGGYTF
J: TRBJ1-2
V: TRBV28
D: TRBD1

CDR3: CASSLQARGGNTQYF
J: TRBJ2-3
V: TRBV5-6
D: TRBD2

CDR3: CSVGSYLAGGRGEQFF
J: TRBJ2-1
V: TRBV29-1
D: TRBD2

CDR3: CASSDGAGANVLTF
J: TRBJ2-6
V: TRBV6-1
D: .

CDR3: CASSLVLGEGNQPQHF
J: TRBJ1-5
V: TRBV7-2
D: .

CDR3: CASSPSGGPQGTQYF
J: TRBJ2-3
V: TRBV7-7
D: TRBD2

CDR3: CASRLSGELFF
J: TRBJ2-2
V: TRBV6-6
D: .

CDR3: CASSLMGVQETQYF
J: TRBJ2-5
V: TRBV7-2
D: .

CDR3: CASSLELIFTEAFF
J: TRBJ1-1
V: TRBV7-2
D: .

CDR3: CASSYSRDEQFF
J: TRBJ2-1
V: TRBV6-6
D: .

CDR3: CASSYRPPGANVLTF
J: TRBJ2-6
V: TRBV6-6
D: .

CDR3: CASATGGGWEQFF
J: TRBJ2-1
V: TRBV12-3/TRBV12-4
D: TRBD2

CDR3: CASSYYGGNNEQFF
J: TRBJ2-1
V: TRBV6-2/TRBV6-3
D: TRBD2

CDR3: CASSRRGQSSSYNEQFF
J: TRBJ2-1
V: TRBV7-2
D: .

CDR3: CATSDRQGNTGELFF
J: TRBJ2-2
V: TRBV24-1
D: TRBD1

CDR3: CSARGPGPVSSYNEQFF
J: TRBJ2-1
V: TRBV20-1
D: .

CDR3: CATSRAAAEAFF
J: TRBJ1-1
V: TRBV15
D: .